This T cell receptor (beta chain) was found in a study of radiotherapy plus CTLA-4 blockade in lung cancer. Study in general: With 25% to 35% of patients having disease control, objective responses were seen in about 18%. Whole-study results and caveats: Expansion in blood of tumor-derived TCR clones was seen after radiotherapy plus ipilimumab. Increased serum interferon-beta after radiation also reportedly predicted response strongly.

Only in-frame clones appear in the TCRdb table, and some are missing; sequencing was by immunoSEQ multiplex PCR. The table lists around 37,000 clones, roughly three quarters of them singletons. In regard to this clone: What it binds is not known.

This receptor was identified in a human donor with non-small cell lung cancer that progressed on radiotherapy plus ipilimumab. This sample comprised peripheral blood, obtained from a patient treated with radiotherapy plus ipilimumab.

CDR3 sequence reads: CASSPGTASTDTQYF. In DNA form, the CDR3 reads TGTGCCAGCAGTCCGGGGACGGCTAGCACAGATACGCAGTATTTT. V usage is TRBV27 and J usage is TRBJ2-3, with D possibly called TRBD1 or TRBD2 (5 bases each). Germline V gene lookup returns CDR1 MNHEY and CDR2 SMNVEV (reference sequence). The V gene lost 5 bases and the J gene lost 0 bases, with 12 bases spanning the gap. The CDR3 has 15 amino acids.